The clone carrying this TCR beta chain was counted at least ten times. The antigen remains undetermined. Time point noted: persistent/refractory GD, antithyroid drugs over 5 years with positive TRAb. The TCR library was prepared using RNA isolated from PBMCs. In each case, Graves' disease was diagnosed per American Thyroid Association guidelines. The TCR beta library used iRepertoire HTBI primers with Arm-PCR amplification of CDR3. TCRdb called the multiplex PCR reads again in MiXCR, with one record for every CDR3 protein. The repertoire consists of some 370,000 distinct CDR3 sequences, with less than 25% occurring once and the leading ten covering less than 25%. The CDR3 extends over 15 amino acids. Germline lookup yields CDR1 SNHLY and CDR2 FYNNEI. This record belongs to a study of regulatory T cells in long-lasting Graves disease. Broader study findings: Compared with new cases, persistent Graves' patients showed reduced TCR diversity.

The clonotype was recovered from a female donor with Graves disease. This chain connects TRBV2 to TRBJ2-5; TRBD2 aligns across 14 bases. With the DNA end fitting TRBJ2-1 better, the J assignment may be wrong. Sequenced here: peripheral blood mononuclear cells (PBMCs), sampled when the disease was refractory, from a patient treated with antithyroid drugs. Written as DNA, the CDR3 is TGTGCCAGCAGTTCCGGGACTAGCGGGAGAGATGAGCAGTTCTTC. Translated, it gives CASSSGTSGRDEQFF.